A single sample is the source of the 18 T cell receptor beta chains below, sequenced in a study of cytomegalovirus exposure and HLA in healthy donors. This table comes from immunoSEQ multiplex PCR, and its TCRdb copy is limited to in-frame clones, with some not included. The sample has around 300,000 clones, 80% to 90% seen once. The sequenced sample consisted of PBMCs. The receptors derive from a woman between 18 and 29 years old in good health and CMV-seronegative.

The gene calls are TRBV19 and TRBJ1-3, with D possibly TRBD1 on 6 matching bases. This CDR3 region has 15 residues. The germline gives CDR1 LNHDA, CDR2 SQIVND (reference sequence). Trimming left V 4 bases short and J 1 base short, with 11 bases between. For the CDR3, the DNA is TGTGCCAGTAGTACGGACAGAGGTTCTGGAAACACCATATATTTT. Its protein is CASSTDRGSGNTIYF. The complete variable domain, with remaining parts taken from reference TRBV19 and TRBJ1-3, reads DGGITQSPKYLFRKEGQNVTLSCEQNLNHDAMYWYRQDPGQGLRLIYYSQIVNDFQKGDIAEGYSVSREKKESFPLTVTSAQKNPTAFYLCASSTDRGSGNTIYFGEGSWLTVV.

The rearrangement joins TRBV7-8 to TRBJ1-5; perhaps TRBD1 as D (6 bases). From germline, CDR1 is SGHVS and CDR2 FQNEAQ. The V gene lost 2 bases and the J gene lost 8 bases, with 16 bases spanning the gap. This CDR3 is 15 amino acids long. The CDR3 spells CASSLRAGTWEPQHF. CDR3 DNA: TGTGCCAGCAGCTTAAGGGCAGGGACATGGGAGCCCCAGCATTTT.

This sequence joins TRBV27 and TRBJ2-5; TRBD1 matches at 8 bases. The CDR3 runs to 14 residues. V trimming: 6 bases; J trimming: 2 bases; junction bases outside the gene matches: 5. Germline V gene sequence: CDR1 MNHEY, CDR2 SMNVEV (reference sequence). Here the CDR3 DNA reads TGTGCCAGCAGGGAGACAGGGGCGCAAGAGACCCAGTACTTC. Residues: CASRETGAQETQYF.

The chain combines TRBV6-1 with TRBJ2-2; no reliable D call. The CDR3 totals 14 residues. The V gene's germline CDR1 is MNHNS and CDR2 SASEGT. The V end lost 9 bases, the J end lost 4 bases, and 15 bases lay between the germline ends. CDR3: CASQKPQLTGELFF. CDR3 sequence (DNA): TGTGCCAGTCAAAAGCCCCAACTCACCGGGGAGCTGTTTTTT.

The CDR3 nucleotides are TGTGCCAGTAGTAGTGGAAGGACAGGAGGCTCGTATGGCTACACCTTC. Protein sequence: CASSSGRTGGSYGYTF. This chain links TRBV19 with TRBJ1-2; TRBD1 matches 7 bases. After removal of 4 bases from V and 5 bases from J, the junction contained 13 bases not matched to a gene. This CDR3 is built from 16 residues. Germline V gene sequence: CDR1 LNHDA, CDR2 SQIVND (reference sequence).

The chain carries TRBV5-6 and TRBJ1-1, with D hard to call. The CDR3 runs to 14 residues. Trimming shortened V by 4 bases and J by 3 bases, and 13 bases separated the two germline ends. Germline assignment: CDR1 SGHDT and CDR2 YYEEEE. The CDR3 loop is CASSLRGPDTEAFF. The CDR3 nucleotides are TGTGCCAGCAGCCTGCGAGGGCCGGACACTGAAGCTTTCTTT.

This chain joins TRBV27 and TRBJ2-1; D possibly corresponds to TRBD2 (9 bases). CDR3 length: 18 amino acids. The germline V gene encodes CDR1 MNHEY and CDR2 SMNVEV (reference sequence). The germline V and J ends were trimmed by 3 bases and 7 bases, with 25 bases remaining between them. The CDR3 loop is CASSFWLAGPTGGNEQFF. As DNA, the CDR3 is TGTGCCAGCAGTTTTTGGCTAGCGGGGCCCACAGGGGGGAATGAGCAGTTCTTC.

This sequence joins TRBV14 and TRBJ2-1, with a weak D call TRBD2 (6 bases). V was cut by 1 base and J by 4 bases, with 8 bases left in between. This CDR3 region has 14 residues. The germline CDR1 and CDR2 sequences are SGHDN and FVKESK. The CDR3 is CASSQVAGYNEQFF. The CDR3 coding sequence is TGTGCCAGCAGCCAAGTGGCGGGGTACAATGAGCAGTTCTTC.

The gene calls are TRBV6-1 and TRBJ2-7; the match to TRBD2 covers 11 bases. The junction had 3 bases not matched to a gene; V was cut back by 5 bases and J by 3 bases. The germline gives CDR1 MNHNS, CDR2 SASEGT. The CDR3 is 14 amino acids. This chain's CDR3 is CASSFSGRDYEQYF. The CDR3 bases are TGTGCCAGCAGTTTTAGCGGGAGGGACTACGAGCAGTACTTC.

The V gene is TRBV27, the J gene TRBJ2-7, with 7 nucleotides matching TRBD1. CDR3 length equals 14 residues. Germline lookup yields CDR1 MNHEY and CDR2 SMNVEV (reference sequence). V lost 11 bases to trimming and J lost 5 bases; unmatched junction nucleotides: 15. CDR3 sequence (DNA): TGTGCCTCCCAGAGGGGACAGCCCGAACACGAGCAGTACTTC. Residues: CASQRGQPEHEQYF.

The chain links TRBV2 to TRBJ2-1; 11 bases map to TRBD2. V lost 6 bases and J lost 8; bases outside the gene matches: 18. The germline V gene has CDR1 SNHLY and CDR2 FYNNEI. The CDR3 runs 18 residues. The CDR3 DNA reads TGTGCCAGCAGCCCCCCGCTGGGACTAGCGGCTCCCGGGGATGAGCAGTTCTTC. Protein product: CASSPPLGLAAPGDEQFF.

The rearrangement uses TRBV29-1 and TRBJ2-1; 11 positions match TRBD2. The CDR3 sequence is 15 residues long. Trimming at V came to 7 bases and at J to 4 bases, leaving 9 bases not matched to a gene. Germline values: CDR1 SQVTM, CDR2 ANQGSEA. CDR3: CSERLAGSFYNEQFF. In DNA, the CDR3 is TGCAGCGAACGACTAGCGGGGTCTTTTTACAATGAGCAGTTCTTC.

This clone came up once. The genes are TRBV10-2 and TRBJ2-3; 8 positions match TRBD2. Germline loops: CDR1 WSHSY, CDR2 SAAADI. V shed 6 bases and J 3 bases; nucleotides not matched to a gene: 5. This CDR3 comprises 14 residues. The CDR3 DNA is TGCGCCAGCAGAGGACTAGCAAGGACAGATACGCAGTATTTT. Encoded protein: CASRGLARTDTQYF.

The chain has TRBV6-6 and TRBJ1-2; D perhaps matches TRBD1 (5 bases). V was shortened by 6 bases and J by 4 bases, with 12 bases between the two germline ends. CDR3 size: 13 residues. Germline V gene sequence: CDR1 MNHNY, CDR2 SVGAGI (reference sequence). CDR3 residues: CASRSGGTYGYTF. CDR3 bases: TGTGCCAGCAGGAGCGGGGGAACCTATGGCTACACCTTC.

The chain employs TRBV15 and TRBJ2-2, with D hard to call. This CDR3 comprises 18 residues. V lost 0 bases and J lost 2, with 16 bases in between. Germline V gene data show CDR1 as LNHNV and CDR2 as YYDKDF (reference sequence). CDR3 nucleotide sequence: TGTGCCACCAGCAGAGATTTATGGCCAGCGTCAAACACCGGGGAGCTGTTTTTT. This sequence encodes CATSRDLWPASNTGELFF.

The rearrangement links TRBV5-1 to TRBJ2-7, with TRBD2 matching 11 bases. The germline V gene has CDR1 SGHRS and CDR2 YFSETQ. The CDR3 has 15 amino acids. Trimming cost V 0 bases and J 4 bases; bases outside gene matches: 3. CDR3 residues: CASSLDPSGRYEQYF. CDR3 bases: TGCGCCAGCAGCTTGGATCCTAGCGGGAGGTACGAGCAGTACTTC.

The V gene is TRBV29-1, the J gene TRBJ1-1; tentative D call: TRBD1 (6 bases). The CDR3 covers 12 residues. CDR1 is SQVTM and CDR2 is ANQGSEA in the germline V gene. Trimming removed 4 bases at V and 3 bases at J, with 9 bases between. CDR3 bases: TGCAGCGTTGCAGGGGTGGACACTGAAGCTTTCTTT. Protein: CSVAGVDTEAFF.

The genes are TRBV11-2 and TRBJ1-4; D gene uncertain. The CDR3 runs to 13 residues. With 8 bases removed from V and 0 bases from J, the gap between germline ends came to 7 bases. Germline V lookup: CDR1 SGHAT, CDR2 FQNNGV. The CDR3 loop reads CASLSATNEKLFF. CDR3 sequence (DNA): TGTGCCAGCCTTTCGGCAACTAATGAAAAACTGTTTTTT.